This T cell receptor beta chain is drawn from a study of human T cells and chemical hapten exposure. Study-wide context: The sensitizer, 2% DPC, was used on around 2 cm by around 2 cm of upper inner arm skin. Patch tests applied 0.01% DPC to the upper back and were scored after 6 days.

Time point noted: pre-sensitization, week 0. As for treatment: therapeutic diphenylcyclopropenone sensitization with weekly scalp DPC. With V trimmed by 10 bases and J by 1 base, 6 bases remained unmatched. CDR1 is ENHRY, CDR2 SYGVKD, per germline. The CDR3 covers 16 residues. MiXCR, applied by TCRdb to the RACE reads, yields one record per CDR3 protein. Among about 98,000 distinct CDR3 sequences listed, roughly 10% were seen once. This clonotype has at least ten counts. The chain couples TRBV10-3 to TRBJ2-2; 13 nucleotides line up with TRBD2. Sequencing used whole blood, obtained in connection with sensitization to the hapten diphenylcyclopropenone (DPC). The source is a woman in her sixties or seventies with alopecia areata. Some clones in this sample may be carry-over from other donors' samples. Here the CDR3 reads CATRTSGGLNTGELFF. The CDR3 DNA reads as TGTGCCACCAGGACTAGCGGGGGCTTGAACACCGGGGAGCTGTTTTTT.